Given below is one TCR beta chain in context. Antigen: not known. This sample was taken from a study of T cells in Graves' hyperthyroidism and ophthalmopathy. Germline lookup yields CDR1 SGHVS and CDR2 FQNEAQ. The J segment lost 4 bases and the V segment lost 5 bases, leaving 3 bases of the junction unmatched. This CDR3 spans 15 amino acids. Study-wide results and limits: Among thyroid clonotypes expanded above 0.001, most also appeared in blood.

Stable Graves' hyperthyroidism meant no ophthalmopathy progression within 18 months. Researchers took RNA transcripts and amplified the TCR beta CDR3 regions from them. A set of HTBI primers served as the primers for a first-round RT-PCR of the TCR CDR3. TCRdb recomputed calls from the multiplex PCR reads with MiXCR, one row per CDR3 protein. The sample carries 700,000 to 850,000 distinct CDR3 sequences, roughly a third recorded once. The TCR was taken from a woman in her thirties or forties with Graves' hyperthyroidism. Material: blood. V is TRBV7-8 and J is TRBJ2-7; 15 nucleotides align to TRBD2. Here the CDR3 reads CASSGLAGGRYEQYF. The CDR3 DNA sequence: TGTGCCAGCAGCGGACTAGCGGGGGGGAGATACGAGCAGTACTTC.